These 16 T cell receptor beta chains were all obtained from the same sample, sequenced in a study of blood T cell repertoires in COVID-19. Measured with immunoSEQ multiplex PCR; TCRdb has only the in-frame clones, and not every one. The sample comprises about 130,000 clones, approximately 74% of which are singletons, and more than 5.5% rests with the top ten. The sample consisted of peripheral blood. These receptors were collected from a man between 60 and 70 years old with acute or convalescent COVID-19.

The genes are TRBV5-1 and TRBJ2-2, with TRBD2 matching over 10 bases. Germline CDR1 and CDR2: SGHRS and YFSETQ. V shed 4 bases, J shed 5 bases, and the junction held 8 bases outside the gene matches. CDR3 length: 16 amino acids. The CDR3 DNA is TGCGCCAGCAGCCCCCAAGCGGGGGGGTCTACCGGGGAGCTGTTTTTT. Translated: CASSPQAGGSTGELFF.

This sequence joins TRBV6-4 and TRBJ1-1; possible D gene TRBD1, 6 bases. In germline, CDR1 is MRHNA, CDR2 SNTAGT. The germline V and J ends were trimmed by 6 bases and 4 bases, with 15 bases remaining between them. The CDR3 runs to 14 residues. The CDR3 loop reads CASRSGGAATEAFF. The CDR3 nucleotides read TGTGCCAGCAGATCGGGGGGGGCGGCCACTGAAGCTTTCTTT.

The chain links TRBV2 to TRBJ1-4; D not certain. V gave up 10 bases and J gave up 3 bases, with 12 bases separating them. Germline loops: CDR1 SNHLY, CDR2 FYNNEI. This CDR3 contains 13 residues. This CDR3 is CANRRDPNEKLFF. Here the CDR3 DNA reads TGTGCCAACCGACGGGATCCTAATGAAAAACTGTTTTTT.

The chain recombines TRBV5-1 with TRBJ2-7; 9 bases line up with TRBD1. V was clipped by 0 bases and J by 3 bases; unmatched bases: 4. The CDR3 consists of 15 residues. Germline V CDR1 and CDR2: SGHRS, YFSETQ. The CDR3 sequence: CASSLGTGVDYEQYF. Here the CDR3 DNA reads TGCGCCAGCAGCTTGGGGACAGGGGTGGACTACGAGCAGTACTTC.

This clone occurred a few times. The rearrangement joins TRBV27 to TRBJ1-5; maybe TRBD1 (6 bases). V was trimmed by 4 bases and J by 7 bases, leaving 11 bases between them. The length of the CDR3 is 13 residues. CDR1 is MNHEY, CDR2 SMNVEV, per germline (reference sequence). CDR3 region: CASSSYRAQPQHF. The CDR3 nucleotides are TGTGCCAGCAGTTCCTACAGGGCGCAGCCCCAGCATTTT.

This sequence joins TRBV3-1 (or the pseudogene TRBV3-2) and TRBJ2-2; the D is unclear. The CDR3 spans 14 residues. Germline CDR1 is LGHDT and CDR2 is YNNKEL (reference sequence). Trimming left V 4 bases short and J 7 bases short, with 13 bases between. For the CDR3, the DNA is TGTGCCAGCAGCCCTACAGTATCAGGCGGGGAGCTGTTTTTT. This encodes CASSPTVSGGELFF.

There are a few counts of this clone. V is TRBV5-5 and J is TRBJ2-3; 12 bases map to TRBD2. Germline V gene lookup returns CDR1 SGHKS and CDR2 YYEKEE (reference sequence). This CDR3 has 15 residues. Germline trimming cut 4 bases from V and 3 bases from J; bases unmatched to any gene: 3. CDR3 bases: TGTGCCAGCAGCAGGACTAGCGGGGAGACAGATACGCAGTATTTT. It is translated as CASSRTSGETDTQYF. The complete variable domain, with remaining parts taken from reference TRBV5-5 and TRBJ2-3, reads DAGVTQSPTHLIKTRGQQVTLRCSPISGHKSVSWYQQVLGQGPQFIFQYYEKEERGRGNFPDRFSARQFPNYSSELNVNALLLGDSALYLCASSRTSGETDTQYFGPGTRLTVL.

This clone was observed a single time. As DNA, the CDR3 is TGTGCCAGCAGCCAAACAGGGAGCTCCTATAATTCACCCCTCCACTTT. It specifies CASSQTGSSYNSPLHF. The chain uses TRBV9 and TRBJ1-6; D possibly corresponds to TRBD1 (6 bases). The ends were cut back, 4 bases at V and 0 bases at J, with 11 bases in the middle. Per the germline V gene, CDR1 is SGDLS and CDR2 is YYNGEE. The CDR3 covers 16 residues.

The chain is built from TRBV5-6 and TRBJ2-2; TRBD1 aligns across 7 bases. The CDR3 has 13 residues. Germline CDR1 and CDR2: SGHDT and YYEEEE. The V segment lost 2 bases and the J segment 9 bases; nucleotides outside the gene matches: 4. The CDR3 is CASSLDRDRELFF. CDR3 coding DNA: TGTGCCAGCAGCTTAGACAGGGACCGGGAGCTGTTTTTT.

CDR3: CAAGWTEAFF. The CDR3 DNA reads TGTGCCGCAGGGTGGACTGAAGCTTTCTTT. The rearrangement joins TRBV30 to TRBJ1-1; D is possibly TRBD1 (5 bases). The germline CDR1 and CDR2 sequences are GTSNPN and SVGIG (reference sequence). CDR3 length equals 10 residues. V lost 8 bases and J lost 5, with 9 bases in between.

This clone is a singleton in its sample. The chain recombines TRBV28 with TRBJ1-2; possible D gene TRBD1, 5 bases. Germline V gene data show CDR1 as MDHEN and CDR2 as SYDVKM. The V end was cut by 4 bases, the J end by 4 bases, with 19 bases between. This CDR3 is built from 16 residues. The CDR3 reads CASSSGTRTQIYGYTF. The CDR3 coding sequence is TGTGCCAGCAGTTCCGGGACTCGTACACAGATCTATGGCTACACCTTC.

The chain links TRBV24-1 to TRBJ2-1, with 14 bases lining up with TRBD2. The CDR3 is 17 amino acids. CDR1 and CDR2 from the germline V gene are KGHDR and SFDVKD. J lost 6 bases, V lost 4 bases, and 7 bases had no gene match. The CDR3 spells CATSDAMGLAGVNEQFF. The CDR3 coding sequence is TGTGCCACCAGTGACGCTATGGGACTAGCGGGAGTCAATGAGCAGTTCTTC.

The gene calls are TRBV5-1 and TRBJ1-6; D is possibly TRBD1 (5 bases). V lost 0 bases and J 4 bases, leaving 14 bases between the germline ends. Germline CDR1 reads SGHRS; CDR2 reads YFSETQ. The CDR3 loop spans 17 amino acids. The CDR3 loop is CASSLAPSTVYNSPLHF. The CDR3 DNA is TGCGCCAGCAGCTTGGCCCCTTCGACAGTTTATAATTCACCCCTCCACTTT.

This clone has a single count. This chain links TRBV7-9 with TRBJ1-1; D is unresolved. The CDR3 has 13 residues. The V end lost 4 bases, the J end lost 2 bases, and 8 bases lay between the germline ends. Germline-derived CDR1 and CDR2 are SEHNR and FQNEAQ (reference sequence). This CDR3 is CASSYRVNTEAFF. The CDR3 DNA is TGTGCCAGCAGCTACCGGGTCAACACTGAAGCTTTCTTT. Combining the CDR3 with reference TRBV7-9 and TRBJ1-1 gives the whole variable domain DTGVSQNPRHKITKRGQNVTFRCDPISEHNRLYWYRQTLGQGPEFLTYFQNEAQLEKSRLLSDRFSAERPKGSFSTLEIQRTEQGDSAMYLCASSYRVNTEAFFGQGTRLTVV.

The CDR3 here is CASSIPGLADGDTQYF. The CDR3 nucleotides are TGTGCCAGTAGTATCCCGGGACTAGCGGACGGAGATACGCAGTATTTT. V gene TRBV19 combines with J gene TRBJ2-3; 11 bases fit TRBD2. This CDR3 comprises 16 residues. Germline loops: CDR1 LNHDA, CDR2 SQIVND (reference sequence). V trimming: 3 bases; J trimming: 5 bases; junction bases outside the gene matches: 7. Based on the CDR3 plus reference TRBV19 and TRBJ2-3, the full variable domain is DGGITQSPKYLFRKEGQNVTLSCEQNLNHDAMYWYRQDPGQGLRLIYYSQIVNDFQKGDIAEGYSVSREKKESFPLTVTSAQKNPTAFYLCASSIPGLADGDTQYFGPGTRLTVL.

The CDR3 DNA reads as TGTGCCAGCAGAAACTTCGGGGTTGGCACTGAAGCTTTCTTT. It codes for CASRNFGVGTEAFF. V usage is TRBV11-3 and J usage is TRBJ1-1; D uncertain. V gave up 6 bases and J gave up 4 bases, with 15 bases separating them. The V gene's germline CDR1 is SGHNT and CDR2 YENEEA. This CDR3 has 14 residues.